Included here is one TCR beta chain sequence, with context. This clone was seen a handful of times. Its antigen is unknown. It has no much larger one-base neighbor in the sample; base qualities were not kept. The High Capacity cDNA Reverse Transcription Kit was used to reverse transcribe all of the isolated RNA, meaning that expressed TCRB transcripts were what got sequenced. Naive, central memory and regulatory T cell samples underwent deep immunoSEQ sequencing, averaging around 4 million total reads per sample. Sorted cells were lysed in RLT buffer, and RNA was extracted using DNase-treated RNeasy Micro or Mini kits according to cell number. Each cell subset was processed on its own to prevent cross-contamination, while patient and healthy donor samples were processed together. TCRB sequences were amplified from cDNA with the immunoSEQ multiplex PCR, producing 87-bp fragments spanning the CDR3 region. The amplicons were sequenced using the Illumina HiSeq platform. Turning to the authors' computational methods: Synthetic template baselines were used to correct PCR bias computationally, reads within Hamming distance 2 were collapsed, and singletons that could not be merged were discarded. Reads were aligned against IMGT so that V, D and J genes, CDR3 length and insertions or deletions at six rearrangement sites could be assigned. Within each subset, clonotype counts were normalized to the number of sorted cells before true diversity and Gini coefficients were calculated with the tcR R package. Repertoire sharing was quantified using the overlap coefficient calculated on TCRB nucleotide sequences. Out-of-frame TCRB sequences from naive cells were analyzed to stand in for the pre-selection repertoire. TCRdb limited this immuneACCESS table to in-frame rearrangements with V and J called. A share of clones is missing; checked studies link under half to unresolved V genes, and the rest is unexplained. The D gene and trimming were derived from the DNA, and the V and J assignments and clone size from that table. The sample includes 850,000 to 900,000 clones, with roughly a sixth observed a single time. Together, the top ten hold 0.02% to 0.03% of the sample.

This entry comes from a study of beta chain features in type 1 diabetes (dated by TCRdb to the late 2010s). Study-wide context: Mean age, gender distribution, total cell number and subset yield did not differ between patients and healthy donors. A total of roughly 100,000,000 sorted cells were examined across all samples, and the number of cells per subset was strongly correlated with RNA yield. The study compared TCRB repertoires of sorted circulating CD4+ T cell subsets between recently diagnosed type 1 diabetes patients and matched healthy donors. Whereas all 28 donors provided naive and central memory subsets, regulatory and stem cell-like memory subsets were isolated from just 8 patients and about 8 healthy donors.

A single peripheral blood draw of around 120 mL on average was collected from each donor into heparinised tubes. A BD FACSAria II and a panel including CD45RO, CCR7, CD25, CD127, CD95 and CD27 were used to sort naive, central memory, regulatory and stem cell-like memory CD4+ T cells. Every sorted population had a purity above 95%. PBMCs were isolated right away by Lymphoprep density gradient centrifugation and were stained directly, without culture. So that batch effects would be minimized, each experiment stained and sorted samples in pairs, pairing one healthy donor with one patient. What the research found in general, with its limitations: In all four CD4+ subsets, TCRB CDR3 length was moderately but significantly shorter in type 1 diabetes patients. Because the HLA sub-analyses included only small numbers of individuals, any influence of HLA type on TCRB rearrangement was left unresolved. Because cDNA rather than genomic DNA was sequenced, highly expressing activated cells could have been over-represented, although no difference in activation and CD3 levels was found between groups. Fewer insertions and more nucleotide deletions at VDJ recombination sites were observed in patients with type 1 diabetes, implying thymic rearrangement abnormalities. Shorter templates might have been favored by PCR, but patient and control samples were amplified and corrected together, so both groups would have been affected equally by any skew. Naive, central memory and regulatory TCRB repertoires appeared more similar among patients than among healthy donors.

V has 7 bases trimmed and J has 5 bases trimmed; junction bases matching no gene number 10. From the cysteine up to the phenylalanine, the CDR3 has a length of 15 residues. Only the CDR3 part of the read is kept: 45 bases, read in frame from the first base. From a lookup of the germline V gene (reference sequence), CDR1 and CDR2 are LNHDA and SQIVND. The sequence joins TRBV19 to TRBJ1-1; 10 central nucleotides agree with TRBD1. The material sequenced was naive CD4+ T cells from blood. The sample's cell subset or site label, decoded: true naive CD4+ T cells. The receptor was isolated from a woman aged 18-29 years in good health. CDR3 protein: CASNPGTGVFTEAFF. The nucleotides read TGTGCCAGTAATCCCGGGACAGGGGTATTTACTGAAGCTTTCTTT. This CDR3, with the reference TRBV19 and TRBJ1-1 proteins standing in past its ends, gives the full variable domain DGGITQSPKYLFRKEGQNVTLSCEQNLNHDAMYWYRQDPGQGLRLIYYSQIVNDFQKGDIAEGYSVSREKKESFPLTVTSAQKNPTAFYLCASNPGTGVFTEAFFGQGTRLTVV.